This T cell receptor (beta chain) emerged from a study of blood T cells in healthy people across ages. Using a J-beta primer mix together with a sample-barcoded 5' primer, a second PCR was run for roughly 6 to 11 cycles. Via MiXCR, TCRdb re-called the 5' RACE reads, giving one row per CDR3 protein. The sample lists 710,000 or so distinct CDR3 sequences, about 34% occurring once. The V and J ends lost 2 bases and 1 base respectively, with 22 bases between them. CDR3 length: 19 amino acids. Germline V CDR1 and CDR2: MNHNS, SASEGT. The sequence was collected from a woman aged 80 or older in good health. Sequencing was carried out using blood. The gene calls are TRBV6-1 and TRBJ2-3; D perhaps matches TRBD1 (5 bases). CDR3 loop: CASSELGSNWGRGTDTQYF. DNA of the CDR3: TGTGCCAGCAGTGAATTGGGTTCGAATTGGGGCAGGGGCACAGATACGCAGTATTTT.